The 24 T cell receptor beta chains listed next were all sequenced from one sample in a study of T cell responses to AZD1222 COVID-19 vaccine. Generated by immunoSEQ multiplex PCR, the TCRdb table keeps only in-frame clones and is missing some. The data show over 130,000 clones, with around 95% seen just once and around 1.3% held by the top ten. The sequencing here drew on peripheral blood, taken on day 0 of AZD1222 vaccination. All receptors derive from an adult in good health.

The table lists this clone with a count of one. The V call is TRBV7-9, the J call TRBJ1-1; D is ambiguous. V was pared by 5 bases and J by 3 bases, with 16 bases between. This CDR3 spans 15 amino acids. Germline CDR1 is SEHNR and CDR2 is FQNEAQ (reference sequence). CDR3 in amino acids: CASSPITDSHTEAFF. The CDR3 nucleotides are TGTGCCAGCAGCCCGATAACAGATTCTCACACTGAAGCTTTCTTT.

The chain recombines TRBV6-5 with TRBJ2-7; the D gene is possibly TRBD2 (6 bases). Germline lookup yields CDR1 MNHEY and CDR2 SVGAGI. V gave up 6 bases and J gave up 0 bases, with 15 bases separating them. The CDR3 contains 15 residues. CDR3 loop: CASRWDFQDSYEQYV. CDR3 coding DNA: TGTGCCAGCAGATGGGACTTCCAAGACTCCTACGAGCAGTACGTC.

The gene calls are TRBV6-5 and TRBJ1-2, with 7 bases that match TRBD1. V shed 0 bases, J shed 9 bases, and the junction held 7 bases outside the gene matches. In germline, CDR1 is MNHEY, CDR2 SVGAGI. The CDR3 extends over 14 amino acids. This CDR3 is CASSYSKTGYSYTF. The CDR3 coding sequence is TGTGCCAGCAGTTACTCTAAGACAGGGTACAGCTACACCTTC.

The chain couples TRBV6-2 or TRBV6-3 to TRBJ2-5; no definite D call. The CDR3 totals 13 residues. CDR1 and CDR2 (germline): MNHEY, SVGEGT. Trimming left V 4 bases short and J 3 bases short, with 9 bases between. The CDR3 is CASSFVGEETQYF. The CDR3 bases are TGTGCCAGCAGTTTTGTCGGAGAAGAGACCCAGTACTTC.

The chain uses TRBV5-1 and TRBJ2-3; 10 nucleotides align to TRBD2. Germline V gene lookup returns CDR1 SGHRS and CDR2 YFSETQ. The CDR3 is 15 amino acids. J was trimmed by 4 bases and V by 1 base; bases with no gene match: 3. The DNA of the CDR3 is TGCGCCAGCAGCTTGCAAGCGGGGGGGGCAGATACGCAGTATTTT. It translates to CASSLQAGGADTQYF.

The J gene is TRBJ1-2, the V gene TRBV10-3; maybe TRBD1 (6 bases). The CDR3 consists of 17 residues. V shed 6 bases and J shed 4 bases, with 24 bases lying between them. Germline V CDR1 and CDR2: ENHRY, SYGVKD. The CDR3: CAIRRNFLTGISYGYTF. CDR3 nucleotides: TGTGCCATCAGACGCAATTTTCTAACAGGGATTTCCTATGGCTACACCTTC.

The genes are TRBV19 and TRBJ1-2, with unresolved D. Germline values: CDR1 LNHDA, CDR2 SQIVND (reference sequence). The length of the CDR3 is 12 residues. Trimming shortened V by 2 bases and J by 3 bases, and 4 bases separated the two germline ends. Here the CDR3 reads CASSITDYGYTF. In DNA form, the CDR3 reads TGTGCCAGTAGTATAACGGACTATGGCTACACCTTC.

The J gene is TRBJ1-2, the V gene TRBV6-1; 8 nucleotides agree with TRBD1. V shed 0 bases and J 7 bases; nucleotides not matched to a gene: 10. The CDR3 has 16 amino acids. The germline V gene has CDR1 MNHNS and CDR2 SASEGT. The CDR3 DNA reads TGTGCCAGCAGTGAAGCGGTGGGGCAGGGGGCGCTTGGCTACACCTTC. Translated, it gives CASSEAVGQGALGYTF.

This rearrangement joins TRBV4-1 to TRBJ2-1; D could derive from TRBD1 or TRBD2 (6 bases each). The V end was cut by 8 bases, the J end by 2 bases, with 19 bases between. This CDR3 is built from 16 residues. CDR1 and CDR2 (germline): MGHRA, YSYEKL. DNA for the CDR3: TGCGCCAGCTCTTACGGGGGCACAATACCCTACAATGAGCAGTTCTTC. Its translation is CASSYGGTIPYNEQFF.

For the CDR3, the DNA is TGTGCCAGCAGTGAAACGTTGGACGAGCAGTACGTC. It translates to CASSETLDEQYV. V and J are TRBV2 and TRBJ2-7; no clear D gene. Germline lookup yields CDR1 SNHLY and CDR2 FYNNEI. Trimming shortened V by 2 bases and J by 5 bases, and 7 bases separated the two germline ends. This CDR3 contains 12 residues.

This chain links TRBV5-4 with TRBJ2-7; TRBD2 matches 7 bases. Germline CDR1 is SGHNT and CDR2 is YYREEE (reference sequence). V shed 5 bases and J 6 bases; nucleotides not matched to a gene: 11. The CDR3 spans 14 residues. The CDR3 DNA reads as TGTGCCAGCAGAGACATTCTCAGGGAGGGCGAGCAGTACGTC. Encoded protein: CASRDILREGEQYV.

CDR3 coding DNA: TGTGCCAGCACCGGACAGGTAACAAACACTGAAGCTTTCTTT. Protein product: CASTGQVTNTEAFF. The chain combines TRBV2 with TRBJ1-1; 7 bases align to TRBD1. The CDR3 sequence is 14 residues long. After removal of 7 bases from V and 2 bases from J, the junction contained 7 bases not matched to a gene. From germline, CDR1 is SNHLY and CDR2 FYNNEI.

The V gene is TRBV5-4, the J gene TRBJ2-5; 11 positions agree with TRBD1. In germline, CDR1 is SGHNT, CDR2 YYREEE (reference sequence). This CDR3 region has 15 residues. V lost 4 bases to trimming and J lost 5 bases; unmatched junction nucleotides: 7. CDR3 region: CASSPLGTGGETQYF. The CDR3 DNA reads TGTGCCAGCAGCCCCCTTGGGACAGGGGGGGAGACCCAGTACTTC.

This rearrangement joins TRBV3-1 (or the pseudogene TRBV3-2) to TRBJ1-5; the match to TRBD1 covers 7 bases. The V and J ends lost 2 bases and 2 bases, in that order; junction bases with no gene match: 15. The CDR3 length is 19 residues. Germline V gene data show CDR1 as LGHDT and CDR2 as YNNKEL (reference sequence). As DNA, the CDR3 is TGTGCCAGCAGCCAACCCCCGAAGGGGGCGAGAGACCGCAATCAGCCCCAGCATTTT. This translates into CASSQPPKGARDRNQPQHF.

This clone was picked up a small number of times. This sequence joins TRBV6-2 or TRBV6-3 and TRBJ1-1, with TRBD1 identical over 8 bases. Germline-derived CDR1 and CDR2 are MNHEY and SVGEGT. This CDR3 comprises 16 residues. The junction had 8 bases not matched to a gene; V was cut back by 5 bases and J by 0 bases. CDR3 bases: TGTGCCAGCAGTGACACCGGGACAGGCATGAACACTGAAGCTTTCTTT. Its translation: CASSDTGTGMNTEAFF.

Here the CDR3 reads CASSLFTFGSYNEQFF. The CDR3 region has the DNA TGTGCCAGCAGTTTATTTACGTTTGGCTCCTACAATGAGCAGTTCTTC. This rearrangement joins TRBV27 to TRBJ2-1, with D uncertain. The CDR3 length is 16 residues. Germline CDR1 and CDR2: MNHEY and SMNVEV (reference sequence). With 1 base removed from V and 0 bases from J, the gap between germline ends came to 10 bases.

This chain connects TRBV4-1 to TRBJ1-2; 8 bases match TRBD1. The CDR3 runs to 15 residues. J gave up 0 bases and V 2 bases, and 2 bases lay outside the gene matches. Per germline, CDR1 MGHRA and CDR2 YSYEKL. CDR3 DNA sequence: TGCGCCAGCAGCCAAATACAGGGGGCTAACTATGGCTACACCTTC. Its translation: CASSQIQGANYGYTF.

This sequence joins TRBV5-6 and TRBJ2-1; 7 bases agree with TRBD1. CDR3 length equals 17 residues. Germline loops: CDR1 SGHDT, CDR2 YYEEEE. V shed 1 base, J shed 4 bases, and the junction held 11 bases outside the gene matches. CDR3 region: CASSLLLYGQAYNEQFF. For the CDR3, the DNA is TGTGCCAGCAGCTTGTTGCTGTATGGACAGGCGTACAATGAGCAGTTCTTC.

The table lists this clone with a count of one. The V and J genes are TRBV5-4 and TRBJ2-2; D uncertain. Per germline, CDR1 SGHNT and CDR2 YYREEE (reference sequence). The length of the CDR3 is 13 residues. The ends were cut back, 4 bases at V and 5 bases at J, with 9 bases in the middle. The DNA for the CDR3 is TGTGCCAGCAGCCAAACAAGTACCGGGGAGCTGTTTTTT. The encoded protein is CASSQTSTGELFF.

This chain joins TRBV4-1 and TRBJ1-1; D may be TRBD1 (5 bases). The V gene lost 1 base and the J gene lost 2 bases, with 14 bases spanning the gap. The CDR3 has 16 residues. Germline assignment: CDR1 MGHRA and CDR2 YSYEKL. CDR3 bases: TGCGCCAGCAGCCAAGGAGCGGGGGGAACAAACACTGAAGCTTTCTTT. Translation: CASSQGAGGTNTEAFF.

This clone was observed a handful of times. The sample carries other DNA sequences with the same CDR3. J is TRBJ2-1 and V is TRBV6-5; a possible D gene is TRBD1 (6 bases). From germline, CDR1 is MNHEY and CDR2 SVGAGI. There are 12 residues in the CDR3. The ends were cut back, 6 bases at V and 9 bases at J, with 12 bases in the middle. The chain's CDR3 is CASSYRAGEQFF. The CDR3 DNA reads as TGTGCCAGCAGCTACAGGGCCGGTGAGCAGTTCTTC.

The chain is built from TRBV7-6 and TRBJ1-2; D uncertain. Germline V gene lookup returns CDR1 SGHVS and CDR2 FNYEAQ. CDR3 size: 15 residues. V lost 5 bases and J 7 bases, leaving 20 bases between the germline ends. The CDR3 sequence is CASSAGPAGPRGYTF. CDR3 nucleotide sequence: TGTGCCAGCAGCGCAGGTCCCGCTGGGCCCCGTGGCTACACCTTC. Full variable domain (missing parts from reference TRBV7-6 and TRBJ1-2): GAGVSQSPRYKVTKRGQDVALRCDPISGHVSLYWYRQALGQGPEFLTYFNYEAQQDKSGLPNDRFSAERPEGSISTLTIQRTEQRDSAMYRCASSAGPAGPRGYTFGSGTRLTVV.

The chain carries TRBV7-9 and TRBJ1-4; TRBD1 matches at 7 bases. Germline V gene data show CDR1 as SEHNR and CDR2 as FQNEAQ (reference sequence). This CDR3 spans 15 amino acids. J lost 8 bases, V lost 3 bases, and 9 bases had no gene match. The CDR3 DNA sequence: TGTGCCAGCAGCTTGGGACAGTATTCGGGGGAAAAACTGTTTTTT. Amino acid sequence: CASSLGQYSGEKLFF.

In its sample, this clone was seen once. J is TRBJ2-7 and V is TRBV5-6; 11 bases agree with TRBD1. The CDR3 runs 15 residues. The germline V gene encodes CDR1 SGHDT and CDR2 YYEEEE. With V trimmed by 5 bases and J by 0 bases, 4 bases remained unmatched. The DNA for the CDR3 is TGTGCCAGCAGTTCCGGGACAGGGGGCTCCTACGAGCAGTACGTC. Amino acid sequence: CASSSGTGGSYEQYV.